The clone carrying this TCR beta chain was counted between two and nine times. Its antigen is not known. CDR3 length: 15 amino acids. With 1 base removed from V and 0 bases from J, the gap between germline ends came to 7 bases. From germline, CDR1 is SGHNT and CDR2 YENEEA. The sample originates from a study of early T cells in non-severe SARS-CoV-2 infection. Turning to the study itself: Alpha and beta chains were unpaired, from unsorted whole-blood bulk RNA. Whole-study results and caveats: Anti-spike CD8 responses were favored in VDJdb matching, and private and CD4 specificities were missed.

Attachment of unique molecular identifiers was made to individual cDNA molecules. TCRdb recomputed calls from the 5' RACE reads with MiXCR, one row per CDR3 protein. Of about 68,000 distinct CDR3 sequences listed, 11% are singletons. The rearrangement joins TRBV11-3 to TRBJ2-1, with TRBD2 as a possible D gene (5 bases). The material sequenced was whole blood. The TCR comes from an adult who was a healthcare worker with PCR-confirmed SARS-CoV-2 infection or an uninfected control (not recorded which). In DNA form, the CDR3 reads TGTGCCAGCAGCTTAGGGCGGGCCTCCTACAATGAGCAGTTCTTC. Its protein product is CASSLGRASYNEQFF.